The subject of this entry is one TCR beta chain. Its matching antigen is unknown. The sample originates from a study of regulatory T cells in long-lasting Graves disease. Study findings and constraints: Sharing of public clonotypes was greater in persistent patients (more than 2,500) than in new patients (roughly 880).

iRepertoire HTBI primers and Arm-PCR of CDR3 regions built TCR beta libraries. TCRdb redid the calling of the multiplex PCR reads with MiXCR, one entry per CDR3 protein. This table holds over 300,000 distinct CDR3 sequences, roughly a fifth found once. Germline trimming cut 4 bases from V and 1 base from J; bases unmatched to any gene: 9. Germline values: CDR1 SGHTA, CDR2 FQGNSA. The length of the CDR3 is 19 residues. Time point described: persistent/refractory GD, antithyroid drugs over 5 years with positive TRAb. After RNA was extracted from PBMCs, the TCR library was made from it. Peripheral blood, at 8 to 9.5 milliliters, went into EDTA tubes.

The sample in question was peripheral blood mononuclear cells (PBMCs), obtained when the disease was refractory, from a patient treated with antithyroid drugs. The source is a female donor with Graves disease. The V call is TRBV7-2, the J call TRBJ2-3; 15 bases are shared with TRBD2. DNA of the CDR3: TGTGCCAGCAGCTGCGGACTAGCGGGGGGGCCGGGATGCACAGATACGCAGTATTTT. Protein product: CASSCGLAGGPGCTDTQYF.